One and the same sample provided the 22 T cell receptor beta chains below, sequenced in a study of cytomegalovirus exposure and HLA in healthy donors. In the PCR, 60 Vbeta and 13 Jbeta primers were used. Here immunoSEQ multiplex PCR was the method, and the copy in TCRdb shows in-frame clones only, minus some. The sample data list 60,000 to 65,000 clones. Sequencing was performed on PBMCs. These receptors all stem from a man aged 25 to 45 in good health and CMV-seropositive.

CDR3 sequence: CASSLIGGDQPQHF. The CDR3 DNA reads TGTGCCAGCAGCTTAATAGGGGGGGATCAGCCCCAGCATTTT. This chain uses TRBV5-6 with TRBJ1-5, with D possibly being TRBD1 (6 bases). This CDR3 is 14 amino acids long. V shed 2 bases and J shed 5 bases, with 11 bases lying between them. Germline CDR1 SGHDT, CDR2 YYEEEE. The complete variable domain, with remaining parts taken from reference TRBV5-6 and TRBJ1-5, reads DAGVTQSPTHLIKTRGQQVTLRCSPKSGHDTVSWYQQALGQGPQFIFQYYEEEERQRGNFPDRFSGHQFPNYSSELNVNALLLGDSALYLCASSLIGGDQPQHFGDGTRLSIL.

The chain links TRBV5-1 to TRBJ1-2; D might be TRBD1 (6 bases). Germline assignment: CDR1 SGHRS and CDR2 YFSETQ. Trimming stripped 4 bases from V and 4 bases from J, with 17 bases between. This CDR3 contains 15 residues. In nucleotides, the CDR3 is TGCGCCAGCAGCGCAGGACAGCAGAGCTTCTATGGCTACACCTTC. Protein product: CASSAGQQSFYGYTF.

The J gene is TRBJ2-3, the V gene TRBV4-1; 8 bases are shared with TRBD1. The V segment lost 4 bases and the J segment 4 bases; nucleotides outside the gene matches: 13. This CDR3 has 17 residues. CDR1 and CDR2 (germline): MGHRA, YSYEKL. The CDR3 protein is CASSRSRMLQGADTQYF. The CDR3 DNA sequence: TGCGCCAGCAGCCGGTCCCGGATGTTACAGGGGGCAGATACGCAGTATTTT.

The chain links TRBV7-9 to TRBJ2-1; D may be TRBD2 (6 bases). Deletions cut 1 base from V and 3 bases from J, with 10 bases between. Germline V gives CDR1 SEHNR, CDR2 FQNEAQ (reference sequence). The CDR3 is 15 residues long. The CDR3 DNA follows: TGTGCCAGCAGCTTAGGAGGGACTGGCTACAATGAGCAGTTCTTC. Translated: CASSLGGTGYNEQFF.

The CDR3 region is CASSSTGAPGTSGHNEQFF. The CDR3 DNA follows: TGTGCCAGCAGCTCAACAGGGGCCCCTGGGACTAGCGGACACAATGAGCAGTTCTTC. The chain recombines TRBV7-8 with TRBJ2-1, with TRBD2 identical over 11 bases. Germline loops: CDR1 SGHVS, CDR2 FQNEAQ. This CDR3 region has 19 residues. V trimming: 4 bases; J trimming: 5 bases; junction bases outside the gene matches: 16. Based on the CDR3 plus reference TRBV7-8 and TRBJ2-1, the full variable domain is GAGVSQSPRYKVAKRGQDVALRCDPISGHVSLFWYQQALGQGPEFLTYFQNEAQLDKSGLPSDRFFAERPEGSVSTLKIQRTQQEDSAVYLCASSSTGAPGTSGHNEQFFGPGTRLTVL.

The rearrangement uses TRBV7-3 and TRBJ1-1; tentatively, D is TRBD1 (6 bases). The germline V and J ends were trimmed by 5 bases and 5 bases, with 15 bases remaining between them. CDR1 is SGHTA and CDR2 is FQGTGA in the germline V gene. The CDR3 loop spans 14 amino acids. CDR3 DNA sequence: TGTGCCAGCAGCCCCTACGGGCAGGGGACTGAAGCTTTCTTT. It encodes CASSPYGQGTEAFF.

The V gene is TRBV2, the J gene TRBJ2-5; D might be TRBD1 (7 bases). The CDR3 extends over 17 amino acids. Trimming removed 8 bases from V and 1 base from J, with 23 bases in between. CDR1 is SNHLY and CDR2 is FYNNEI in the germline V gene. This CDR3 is CASFLRGALYSQETQYF. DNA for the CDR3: TGTGCCAGCTTTCTCAGGGGGGCCTTATATAGCCAAGAGACCCAGTACTTC.

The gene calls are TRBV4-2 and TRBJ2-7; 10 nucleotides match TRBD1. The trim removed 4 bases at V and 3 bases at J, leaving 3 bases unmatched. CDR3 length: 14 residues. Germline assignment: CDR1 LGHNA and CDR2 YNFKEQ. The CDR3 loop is CASSPGQGVYEQYF. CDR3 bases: TGTGCCAGCAGCCCTGGACAGGGGGTCTACGAGCAGTACTTC.

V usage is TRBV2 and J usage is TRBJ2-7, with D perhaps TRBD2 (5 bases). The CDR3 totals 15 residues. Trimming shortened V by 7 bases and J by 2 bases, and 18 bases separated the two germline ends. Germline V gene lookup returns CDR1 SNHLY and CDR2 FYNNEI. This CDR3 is CASTPSGNPAYEQYF. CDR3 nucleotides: TGTGCCAGCACACCTTCCGGGAACCCGGCCTACGAGCAGTACTTC. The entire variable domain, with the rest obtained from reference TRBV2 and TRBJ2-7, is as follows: EPEVTQTPSHQVTQMGQEVILRCVPISNHLYFYWYRQILGQKVEFLVSFYNNEISEKSEIFDDQFSVERPDGSNFTLKIRSTKLEDSAMYFCASTPSGNPAYEQYFGPGTRLTVT.

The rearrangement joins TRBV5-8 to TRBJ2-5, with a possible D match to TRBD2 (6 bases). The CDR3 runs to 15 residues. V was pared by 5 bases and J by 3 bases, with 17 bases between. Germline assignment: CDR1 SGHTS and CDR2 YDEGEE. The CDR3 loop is CASSHYGAGKETQYF. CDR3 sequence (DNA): TGTGCCAGCAGTCACTATGGGGCGGGGAAAGAGACCCAGTACTTC. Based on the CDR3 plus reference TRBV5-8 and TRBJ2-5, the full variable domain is EAGVTQSPTHLIKTRGQQATLRCSPISGHTSVYWYQQALGLGLQFLLWYDEGEERNRGNFPPRFSGRQFPNYSSELNVNALELEDSALYLCASSHYGAGKETQYFGPGTRLLVL.

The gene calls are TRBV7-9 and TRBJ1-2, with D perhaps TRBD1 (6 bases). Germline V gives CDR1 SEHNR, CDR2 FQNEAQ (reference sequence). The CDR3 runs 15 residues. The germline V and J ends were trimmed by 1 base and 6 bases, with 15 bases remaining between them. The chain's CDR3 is CASSLGSREGDGYTF. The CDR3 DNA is TGTGCCAGCAGCTTAGGTTCCAGGGAGGGGGATGGCTACACCTTC.

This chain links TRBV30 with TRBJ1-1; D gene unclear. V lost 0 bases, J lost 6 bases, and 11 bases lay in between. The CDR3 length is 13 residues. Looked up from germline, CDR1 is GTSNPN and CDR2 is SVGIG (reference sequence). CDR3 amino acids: CAWSVVGRSEAFF. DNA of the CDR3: TGTGCCTGGAGTGTGGTAGGGAGATCTGAAGCTTTCTTT.

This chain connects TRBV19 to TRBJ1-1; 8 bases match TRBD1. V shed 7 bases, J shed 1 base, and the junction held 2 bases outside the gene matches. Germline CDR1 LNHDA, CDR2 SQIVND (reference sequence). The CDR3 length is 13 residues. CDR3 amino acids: CASNRGRNTEAFF. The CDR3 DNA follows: TGTGCCAGTAACAGGGGGAGGAACACTGAAGCTTTCTTT. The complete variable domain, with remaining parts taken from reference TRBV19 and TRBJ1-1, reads DGGITQSPKYLFRKEGQNVTLSCEQNLNHDAMYWYRQDPGQGLRLIYYSQIVNDFQKGDIAEGYSVSREKKESFPLTVTSAQKNPTAFYLCASNRGRNTEAFFGQGTRLTVV.

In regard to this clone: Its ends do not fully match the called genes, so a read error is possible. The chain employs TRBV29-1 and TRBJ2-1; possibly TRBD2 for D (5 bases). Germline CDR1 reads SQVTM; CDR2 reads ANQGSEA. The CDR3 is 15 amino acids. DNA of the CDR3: TGCATGGGGTCTCCAGGCGGGTACTCCGACAATGAGCAGTTCTTC. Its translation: CMGSPGGYSDNEQFF.

The CDR3 DNA sequence: TGCAGCGTTGCTCGGCAGGGTAAGGAGACCCAGTACTTC. Residues: CSVARQGKETQYF. The rearrangement uses TRBV29-1 and TRBJ2-5, with TRBD1 as a possible D gene (5 bases). Trimming took off 4 bases at V and 5 bases at J, with 14 bases between the two ends. The CDR3 is made up of 13 amino acids. Germline-derived CDR1 and CDR2 are SQVTM and ANQGSEA.

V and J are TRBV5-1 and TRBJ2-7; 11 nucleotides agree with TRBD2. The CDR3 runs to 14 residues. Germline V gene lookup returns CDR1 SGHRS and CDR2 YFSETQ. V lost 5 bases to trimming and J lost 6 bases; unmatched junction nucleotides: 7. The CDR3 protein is CASSLSGGVIEQYF. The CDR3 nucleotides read TGCGCCAGCAGTCTTAGCGGGGGGGTAATCGAGCAGTACTTC.

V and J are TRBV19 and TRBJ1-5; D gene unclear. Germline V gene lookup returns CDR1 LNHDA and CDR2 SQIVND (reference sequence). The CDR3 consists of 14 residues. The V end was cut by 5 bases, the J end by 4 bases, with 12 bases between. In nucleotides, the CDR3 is TGTGCCAGTAGTCCTTCCCAGGCAAATCAGCCCCAGCATTTT. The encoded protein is CASSPSQANQPQHF.

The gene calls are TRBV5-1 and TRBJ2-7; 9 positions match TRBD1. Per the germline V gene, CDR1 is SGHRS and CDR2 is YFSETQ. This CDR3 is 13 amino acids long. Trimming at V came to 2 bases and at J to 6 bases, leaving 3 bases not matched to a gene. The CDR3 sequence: CASSFRDRAEQYF. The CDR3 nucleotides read TGCGCCAGCAGCTTTAGGGACAGGGCCGAGCAGTACTTC.

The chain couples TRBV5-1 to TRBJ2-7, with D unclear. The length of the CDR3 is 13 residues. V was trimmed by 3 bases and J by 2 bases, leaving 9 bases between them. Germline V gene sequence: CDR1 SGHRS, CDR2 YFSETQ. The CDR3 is CASSSRQAYEQYF. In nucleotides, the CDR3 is TGCGCCAGCAGCTCGAGACAAGCCTACGAGCAGTACTTC.

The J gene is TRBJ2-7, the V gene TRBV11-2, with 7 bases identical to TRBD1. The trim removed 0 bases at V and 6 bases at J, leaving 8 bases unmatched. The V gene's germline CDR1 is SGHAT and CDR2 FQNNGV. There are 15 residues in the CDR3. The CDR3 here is CASSLEVQGFREQYF. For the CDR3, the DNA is TGTGCCAGCAGCTTAGAGGTACAGGGGTTCCGCGAGCAGTACTTC.

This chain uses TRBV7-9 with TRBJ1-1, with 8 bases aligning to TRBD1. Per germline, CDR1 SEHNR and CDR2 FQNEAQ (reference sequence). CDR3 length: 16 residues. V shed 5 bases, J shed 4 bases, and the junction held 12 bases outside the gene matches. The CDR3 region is CASSRYQGAGITEAFF. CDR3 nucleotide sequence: TGTGCCAGCAGCCGATACCAGGGGGCAGGTATCACTGAAGCTTTCTTT.

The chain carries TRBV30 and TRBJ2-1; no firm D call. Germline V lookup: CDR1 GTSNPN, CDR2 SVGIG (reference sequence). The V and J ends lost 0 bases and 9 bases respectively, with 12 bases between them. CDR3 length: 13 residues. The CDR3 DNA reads TGTGCCTGGAGTGTCCACCCTGCGGTTGAGCAGTTCTTC. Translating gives CAWSVHPAVEQFF.